These 17 T cell receptor beta chains share one sample of origin, sequenced in a study of T cell repertoires in cytomegalovirus infection (dated by TCRdb to about 2019). TCRdb records Illumina HiSeq 1500 as the sequencer. TCRdb reprocessing: public reads trimmed at Q25 with fastp, clones called with MiXCR, in-frame beta chains kept. Rows matching on CDR3 protein sequence are summarized as one entry with the most common DNA and genes. This sample gives 200,000 to 250,000 distinct CDR3 sequences in total; over 9% of them show up just once. The ten largest clones represent 1.5% to 2% of the sample. Material for sequencing was PBMCs. The receptors were gathered from a human donor in good health (CMV status not recorded). Some clones in this sample may be carry-over from other donors' samples.

V gene TRBV20-1 combines with J gene TRBJ2-5; D not resolved. CDR3 length: 13 residues. V lost 1 base to trimming and J lost 4 bases, with 10 bases between them. Germline CDR1 reads DFQATT; CDR2 reads SNEGSKA (reference sequence). In nucleotides, the CDR3 is TGCAGTGCTAGAGTCCCTATGCCAGAGACCCAGTACTTC. It yields the protein CSARVPMPETQYF.

This clonotype was observed at least ten times. The chain is built from TRBV7-2 and TRBJ1-5; 8 nucleotides line up with TRBD1. This CDR3 is built from 15 residues. Germline-derived CDR1 and CDR2 are SGHTA and FQGNSA. V trimming: 5 bases; J trimming: 5 bases; junction bases outside the gene matches: 8. For the CDR3, the DNA is TGTGCCAGCAGCGCCAGGACAGGGAATGATCAGCCCCAGCATTTT. Amino acid sequence: CASSARTGNDQPQHF.

This clonotype was seen ten or more times. This chain connects TRBV7-8 to TRBJ1-5, with D maybe TRBD1 (6 bases). Trimming removed 6 bases from V and 7 bases from J, with 16 bases in between. This CDR3 has 14 amino acids. From germline, CDR1 is SGHVS and CDR2 FQNEAQ. CDR3 DNA sequence: TGTGCCAGCAGTTCAGGGGTCTTGGGACAGCCCCAGCATTTT. This sequence encodes CASSSGVLGQPQHF.

This rearrangement joins TRBV14 to TRBJ2-2, with unresolved D. This CDR3 comprises 13 residues. Germline CDR1 and CDR2: SGHDN and FVKESK. V lost 0 bases, J lost 5 bases, and 4 bases lay in between. The DNA of the CDR3 is TGTGCCAGCAGCCAAGATCTAACCGGGGAGCTGTTTTTT. Residues: CASSQDLTGELFF.

V gene TRBV20-1 combines with J gene TRBJ2-3, with no clear D. This CDR3 is built from 13 residues. V gave up 5 bases and J gave up 4 bases, with 13 bases separating them. Germline V gene data show CDR1 as DFQATT and CDR2 as SNEGSKA (reference sequence). Here the CDR3 DNA reads TGCAGTGCTCAAGCTCCCTCCCCAGATACGCAGTATTTT. It codes for CSAQAPSPDTQYF.

On this clonotype: One base away lies a much larger clone, so this may be a sequencing read error. The genes are TRBV28 and TRBJ2-7; D unresolved. Germline V gives CDR1 MDHEN, CDR2 SYDVKM. V dropped 5 bases and J dropped 3 bases, with 5 bases sitting between them. The CDR3 consists of 11 residues. The CDR3 spells CASSTIYEQYF. The CDR3 coding sequence is TGTGCCAGCAGTACAATCTACGAGCAGTACTTC.

The J gene is TRBJ2-5, the V gene TRBV20-1; 9 bases fit TRBD2. V lost 5 bases to trimming and J lost 4 bases; unmatched junction nucleotides: 8. The CDR3 loop spans 14 amino acids. The germline CDR1 and CDR2 sequences are DFQATT and SNEGSKA (reference sequence). The chain's CDR3 is CSALWVAGVETQYF. The CDR3 DNA is TGCAGTGCTCTTTGGGTAGCGGGGGTAGAGACCCAGTACTTC.

This clonotype showed up many times. The chain is built from TRBV14 and TRBJ2-1; D remains unclear. Germline V CDR1 and CDR2: SGHDN, FVKESK. V lost 5 bases, J lost 10 bases, and 9 bases lay in between. This CDR3 spans 11 amino acids. The CDR3 DNA sequence: TGTGCCAGCAGCGAGTTAAACGAGCAGTTCTTC. Its translation is CASSELNEQFF.

This sequence joins TRBV19 and TRBJ1-4; no clear D gene. The CDR3 sequence is 12 residues long. V lost 4 bases and J lost 3, with 3 bases in between. Germline V gene data show CDR1 as LNHDA and CDR2 as SQIVND (reference sequence). The CDR3 sequence: CASSTPNEKLFF. The CDR3 nucleotides read TGTGCCAGTAGTACCCCTAATGAAAAACTGTTTTTT.

As for this clonotype: The junction departs from germline at one end; a sequencing error may be responsible. The chain recombines TRBV6-1 with TRBJ2-5, with 7 bases that match TRBD1. The CDR3 consists of 13 residues. Germline CDR1 and CDR2: MNHNS and SASEGT. Written as DNA, the CDR3 is TGTGCCAGCAGGGAAGACAGGGTGGGGACCCAGTACTTC. Its protein is CASREDRVGTQYF.

The genes are TRBV6-2 or TRBV6-3 and TRBJ2-2; 7 bases map to TRBD2. Trimming at V came to 8 bases and at J to 0 bases, leaving 9 bases not matched to a gene. This CDR3 has 16 amino acids. In germline, CDR1 is MNHEY, CDR2 SVGEGT. The CDR3 DNA sequence: TGTGCCAGCGCCTTTCTCGGGGGGACGAACACCGGGGAGCTGTTTTTT. Translation gives CASAFLGGTNTGELFF.

This clonotype was detected a few times. The rearrangement links TRBV4-3 to TRBJ1-1; D ambiguous. The CDR3 covers 14 residues. Germline values: CDR1 LGHNA, CDR2 YSLEER. The germline V and J ends were trimmed by 4 bases and 2 bases, with 11 bases remaining between them. The CDR3 sequence: CASSRSGSNTEAFF. DNA for the CDR3: TGCGCCAGCAGCCGGTCCGGAAGTAACACTGAAGCTTTCTTT.

CDR3 in DNA: TGTGCCAGCAGTGAGGGGACAGGGGATGAGCAGTTCTTC. Residues: CASSEGTGDEQFF. The chain carries TRBV2 and TRBJ2-1; 10 bases map to TRBD1. The CDR3 has 13 amino acids. After removal of 3 bases from V and 8 bases from J, the junction contained 1 base not matched to a gene. From germline, CDR1 is SNHLY and CDR2 FYNNEI.

Within the sample, this clonotype is medium-sized (0.01 to 0.1%). The chain's CDR3 is CASSSSLGTYGYTF. In DNA form, the CDR3 reads TGTGCCAGCAGCTCCTCCCTAGGGACCTATGGCTACACCTTC. The V gene is TRBV7-2, the J gene TRBJ1-2; D is possibly TRBD1 (5 bases). V lost 4 bases to trimming and J lost 4 bases, with 13 bases between them. The germline V gene encodes CDR1 SGHTA and CDR2 FQGNSA. This CDR3 contains 14 residues.

J is TRBJ1-4 and V is TRBV29-1, with D uncertain. V lost 4 bases and J 0 bases, leaving 9 bases between the germline ends. The germline gives CDR1 SQVTM, CDR2 ANQGSEA. This CDR3 contains 14 residues. The CDR3 protein is CSVADGATNEKLFF. DNA for the CDR3: TGCAGCGTTGCAGACGGTGCAACTAATGAAAAACTGTTTTTT.

The chain carries TRBV6-2 or TRBV6-3 and TRBJ2-7; D is unclear. CDR1 and CDR2 (germline): MNHEY, SVGEGT. CDR3 length equals 14 residues. The V and J ends lost 7 bases and 6 bases respectively, with 19 bases between them. Here the CDR3 DNA reads TGTGCCAGCACCCCGGTCGATTCCCCTGGCGAGCAGTACTTC. Translation: CASTPVDSPGEQYF.

This clonotype was seen a handful of times. V is TRBV19 and J is TRBJ2-6; no reliable D call. The germline CDR1 and CDR2 sequences are LNHDA and SQIVND (reference sequence). Between the trimmed V and J ends, which lost 3 bases and 0 bases, there was a span of 6 bases. This CDR3 spans 15 amino acids. The CDR3 coding sequence is TGTGCCAGTAGTATGAGGAGCTCTGGGGCCAACGTCCTGACTTTC. This encodes CASSMRSSGANVLTF.